This TCR beta chain was captured by sequencing in a study of preoperative IRX-2 immunotherapy in early breast cancer. Treatment here: preoperative locoregional IRX-2 cytokine immunotherapy. This phase Ib study tested locoregional IRX-2 cytokine immunotherapy given before surgery. TCRdb's copy holds only in-frame clones and misses some; the assay was immunoSEQ multiplex PCR. The sample comprises around 34,000 clones, 83% of which are singletons, and roughly 2.5% rests with the top ten. CDR1 and CDR2 (germline): MNHGY, SAAAGT. This CDR3 contains 15 residues. With V trimmed by 5 bases and J by 4 bases, 10 bases remained unmatched.

The sequence was obtained from a human donor with breast cancer. The V gene is TRBV6-8, the J gene TRBJ1-2; 7 bases are a match to TRBD1. Sample: lymph node tissue, taken from a patient treated with IRX-2 immunotherapy. This CDR3 reads CASSRQGSKSYGYTF. CDR3 sequence (DNA): TGTGCCAGCAGTAGACAGGGTTCGAAGAGCTATGGCTACACCTTC.